The rows below give T cell receptor beta chains drawn from one sample of a study of persistence of HIV-infected CD4 T cells. Which antigens these TCRs recognize remains unknown. Clones were sequenced by immunoSEQ multiplex PCR, and TCRdb holds only the in-frame ones, with some missing. Found here are 30,000 to 40,000 clones, approximately 80% of them singletons; the top ten hold under 20%. The sample consisted of CD4+ T cells sorted from PBMCs after approximately 19-hour stimulation, taken from a patient who received antiretroviral therapy. Receptor source: an adult woman with HIV who was CMV-seropositive. The CDR3 runs from the conserved cysteine through the conserved F or W. The D gene is left open where the match is weak. Clone size, where shown, is once, few, many, or a class for clones that have expanded.

V: TRBV3-1/TRBV3-2; J: TRBJ2-3; D: NA; size: NA; DNA: TGTGCCAGCAGCCAAGTGACCCTCGGGTACTACACAGATACGCAGTATTTT; CDR3: CASSQVTLGYYTDTQYF
V: TRBV11-3; J: TRBJ1-6; D: NA; size: NA; DNA: TGTGCCAGCAGCTTAGGGGGGACGGGAAATTCACCCCTCCACTTT; CDR3: CASSLGGTGNSPLHF
V: TRBV18; J: TRBJ2-3; D: NA; size: NA; DNA: TGTGCCAGCTCACCGATTAAGGGAGATACGCAGTATTTT; CDR3: CASSPIKGDTQYF
V: TRBV5-5; J: TRBJ1-5; D: NA; size: NA; DNA: TGTGCCAGCAGCCTGCAGGGTACTCTTAGCAATCAGCCCCAGCATTTT; CDR3: CASSLQGTLSNQPQHF
V: TRBV4-1; J: TRBJ2-1; D: NA; size: once; DNA: TGCGCCAGCAGCCAAGATTCTACTTCACTCTCCTACAATGAGCAGTTCTTC; CDR3: CASSQDSTSLSYNEQFF
V: TRBV28; J: TRBJ1-1; D: TRBD1; size: few; DNA: TGTGCCAGCAGTCCTACAGGGGCTGGAAACACTGAAGCTTTCTTT; CDR3: CASSPTGAGNTEAFF
V: TRBV6-1; J: TRBJ2-1; D: NA; size: NA; DNA: TGTGCCAGCAGTGAAGCGGGGGGGACAACCTACAATGAGCAGTTCTTC; CDR3: CASSEAGGTTYNEQFF
V: TRBV13; J: TRBJ1-1; D: NA; size: NA; DNA: TGTGCCAGCAGCTTAGGCCCCGTGAGGAACGGGAACACTGAAGCTTTCTTT; CDR3: CASSLGPVRNGNTEAFF
V: TRBV24-1; J: TRBJ1-5; D: NA; size: few; DNA: TGTGCCACCGGGGGACGGGGATTCCATCAGCCCCAGCATTTT; CDR3: CATGGRGFHQPQHF
V: TRBV19; J: TRBJ1-6; D: NA; size: NA; DNA: TGTGCCAGTAGTATACGGACAGATAATTCACCCCTCCACTTT; CDR3: CASSIRTDNSPLHF
V: TRBV7-9; J: TRBJ1-4; D: TRBD1; size: NA; DNA: TGTGCCAGCCGTCCCGGGACAGGGATAAATGAAAAACTGTTTTTT; CDR3: CASRPGTGINEKLFF
V: TRBV19; J: TRBJ1-6; D: NA; size: NA; DNA: TGTGCCAGCCTAGCGGGTTATAATTCACCCCTCCACTTT; CDR3: CASLAGYNSPLHF
V: TRBV10-1; J: TRBJ2-2; D: NA; size: NA; DNA: TGCGCCAGCAGTGAGGATGGGGGCGCGAACACCGGGGAGCTGTTTTTT; CDR3: CASSEDGGANTGELFF
V: TRBV6-5; J: TRBJ2-7; D: NA; size: NA; DNA: TGTGCCAGCAGCGGGGTGACCTCCTACGAGCAGTACTTC; CDR3: CASSGVTSYEQYF
V: TRBV7-9; J: TRBJ1-2; D: NA; size: NA; DNA: TGTGCCAGCAGCTTAGACGCTTGGAGGGGGGGTAACTATGGCTACACCTTC; CDR3: CASSLDAWRGGNYGYTF
V: TRBV2; J: TRBJ2-4; D: NA; size: NA; DNA: TGTGCCAGCAGTGAGGAGGTAAACATTCAGTACTTC; CDR3: CASSEEVNIQYF
V: TRBV5-5; J: TRBJ2-6; D: NA; size: NA; DNA: TGTGCCAGCAGCTTAGATAGTGGTTCGGGGGCCAACGTCCTGACTTTC; CDR3: CASSLDSGSGANVLTF
V: TRBV3-1/TRBV3-2; J: TRBJ1-4; D: NA; size: NA; DNA: TGTGCCAGCAGCCAAGGGGACGCAACTAATGAAAAACTGTTTTTT; CDR3: CASSQGDATNEKLFF
V: TRBV28; J: TRBJ2-2; D: TRBD2; size: NA; DNA: TGTGCCAGCAGTTTTCTAGCGGGAGGGCGGGGGGCGAACACCGGGGAGCTGTTTTTT; CDR3: CASSFLAGGRGANTGELFF
V: TRBV30; J: TRBJ1-4; D: TRBD1; size: NA; DNA: TGTGCTTCCGGGTCAGGGACAGGCTATGAAAAACTGTTTTTT; CDR3: CASGSGTGYEKLFF